Detailed here is one T cell receptor (beta chain). Antigen: not known. Only newly diagnosed hyperthyroidism patients aged 18 to 65, with under 2 months' duration, were enrolled. The PBMCs used were ones drawn from approximately 10 ml of fresh peripheral blood. The data originate from a study of Graves' ophthalmopathy and Graves' hyperthyroidism. Study findings and constraints: Sensitivity reached approximately 89% and specificity roughly 81% for a 13-signature model separating ophthalmopathy from stable hyperthyroidism. Among expanded thyroid clonotypes above 0.001 frequency, most also occurred in blood.

The CDR3 totals 13 residues. CDR1 is DFQATT, CDR2 SNEGSKA, per germline (reference sequence). V lost 6 bases to trimming and J lost 4 bases; unmatched junction nucleotides: 5. Researchers took RNA transcripts and amplified TCR beta CDR3 regions from them. HTBI primers were used in a first-round RT-PCR, which preceded a second-round multiplex PCR. TCRdb passed the multiplex PCR reads through MiXCR, listing each CDR3 protein once. Of about 400,000 distinct CDR3 sequences in the sample, over 20% are singletons; the top ten hold approximately 3.2%. The TCR originated in a woman aged 18-29 years with stable Graves' hyperthyroidism. The sample consisted of peripheral blood. V gene TRBV20-1 combines with J gene TRBJ1-5, with 8 bases fitting TRBD1. Here the CDR3 DNA reads TGCAGTGCCGACAGGGGAGGGAATCAGCCCCAGCATTTT. It encodes CSADRGGNQPQHF.